The 21 T cell receptor beta chains in this list originate from one sample, sequenced in a study of T cell responses to AZD1222 COVID-19 vaccine. TCRdb's copy holds only in-frame clones and misses some; the assay was immunoSEQ multiplex PCR. The table includes about 85,000 clones, about 90% detected once. The source material was peripheral blood, sampled on day 0 of MenACWY control vaccination. Source of these receptors: an adult in good health.

The chain is built from TRBV24-1 and TRBJ2-3; D remains unclear. CDR3 length equals 12 residues. The V gene's germline CDR1 is KGHDR and CDR2 SFDVKD. Trimming took off 1 base at V and 6 bases at J, with 4 bases between the two ends. CDR3 sequence: CATSDLVDTQYF. As DNA, the CDR3 is TGTGCCACCAGTGATTTAGTGGATACGCAGTATTTT.

Concerning this clone itself: Other DNA sequences within the sample encode an identical CDR3. DNA for the CDR3: TGTGCCAGCAGCTTAGTAGGGAGCAATCAGCCCCAGCATTTT. This codes for CASSLVGSNQPQHF. The chain links TRBV7-2 to TRBJ1-5; D is ambiguous. The CDR3 totals 14 residues. Trimming took 1 base from V and 1 from J, leaving 5 bases between them. From germline, CDR1 is SGHTA and CDR2 FQGNSA.

CDR3 region: CASSELIPGQGDMNTEAFF. As DNA, the CDR3 is TGTGCCAGCAGCGAACTAATACCGGGACAGGGAGACATGAACACTGAAGCTTTCTTT. This rearrangement joins TRBV3-1 (or the pseudogene TRBV3-2) to TRBJ1-1; TRBD1 agrees at 9 bases. With V trimmed by 5 bases and J by 0 bases, 16 bases remained unmatched. The CDR3 runs to 19 residues. Germline V lookup: CDR1 LGHDT, CDR2 YNNKEL (reference sequence).

This chain connects TRBV6-5 to TRBJ1-1, with D possibly being TRBD1 (5 bases). V was clipped by 8 bases and J by 1 base, with 17 bases between them. This CDR3 contains 15 residues. In germline, CDR1 is MNHEY, CDR2 SVGAGI. CDR3 in amino acids: CASVQASVANTEAFF. CDR3 nucleotides: TGTGCCAGCGTACAGGCCTCAGTGGCGAACACTGAAGCTTTCTTT.

This chain joins TRBV19 and TRBJ1-6, with D possibly matching TRBD1 (6 bases). The germline V gene has CDR1 LNHDA and CDR2 SQIVND (reference sequence). This CDR3 region has 17 residues. The germline V and J ends were trimmed by 7 bases and 2 bases, with 18 bases remaining between them. The CDR3 coding sequence is TGTGCCAGTACCAGAGGAGGGGGGGGGACCTATAATTCACCCCTCCACTTT. It encodes CASTRGGGGTYNSPLHF. The whole variable domain, filled in from reference TRBV19 and TRBJ1-6, reads DGGITQSPKYLFRKEGQNVTLSCEQNLNHDAMYWYRQDPGQGLRLIYYSQIVNDFQKGDIAEGYSVSREKKESFPLTVTSAQKNPTAFYLCASTRGGGGTYNSPLHFGNGTRLTVT.

The chain employs TRBV5-1 and TRBJ1-5, with TRBD1 identical over 10 bases. There are 15 residues in the CDR3. Germline CDR1 and CDR2: SGHRS and YFSETQ. V shed 4 bases, J shed 4 bases, and the junction held 5 bases outside the gene matches. CDR3 nucleotides: TGCGCCAGCAGCGAAGGGACAGGGGTTAATCAGCCCCAGCATTTT. It yields the protein CASSEGTGVNQPQHF.

V gene TRBV6-6 combines with J gene TRBJ1-5; D remains unclear. Trimming stripped 7 bases from V and 4 bases from J, with 14 bases between. CDR1 and CDR2 (germline): MNHNY, SVGAGI (reference sequence). The CDR3 consists of 14 residues. CDR3 protein: CASTDHGGNQPQHF. The CDR3 coding sequence is TGTGCCAGCACCGACCACGGAGGGAATCAGCCCCAGCATTTT.

CDR3 region: CASSLGGGTSGYEQYF. The CDR3 DNA reads as TGTGCCAGCAGCTTAGGAGGGGGGACTAGCGGGTACGAGCAGTACTTC. The rearrangement links TRBV7-9 to TRBJ2-7; 12 bases are shared with TRBD2. Trimming took 1 base from V and 4 from J; bases not matched to a gene: 5. The germline V gene encodes CDR1 SEHNR and CDR2 FQNEAQ (reference sequence). CDR3 length equals 16 residues.

The chain has TRBV24-1 and TRBJ2-5; D is unclear. CDR3 length: 14 amino acids. Germline V gene data show CDR1 as KGHDR and CDR2 as SFDVKD. V dropped 5 bases and J dropped 4 bases, with 13 bases sitting between them. For the CDR3, the DNA is TGTGCCACCAGTGGTGGCCCTTCCCCAGAGACCCAGTACTTC. Protein: CATSGGPSPETQYF.

The genes are TRBV5-1 and TRBJ1-6, with D unresolved. Germline CDR1 reads SGHRS; CDR2 reads YFSETQ. The V and J ends lost 0 bases and 10 bases respectively, with 11 bases between them. This CDR3 is 14 amino acids long. The CDR3 nucleotides read TGCGCCAGCAGCTTGGGTCAGAGTGAGTCACCCCTCCACTTT. Translation gives CASSLGQSESPLHF.

This chain links TRBV2 with TRBJ1-5; TRBD1 aligns across 9 bases. The CDR3 contains 14 residues. The V and J ends lost 6 bases and 10 bases, in that order; junction bases with no gene match: 10. Germline loops: CDR1 SNHLY, CDR2 FYNNEI. The CDR3 nucleotides read TGTGCCAGCAGGGGCGGGACAGGGATTAATCCCCAGCATTTT. Protein sequence: CASRGGTGINPQHF.

The rearrangement uses TRBV19 and TRBJ1-4, with TRBD1 matching 11 bases. Germline V gives CDR1 LNHDA, CDR2 SQIVND (reference sequence). With 5 bases clipped from V and 7 bases from J, the junction kept 12 bases outside the gene matches. The CDR3 extends over 17 amino acids. The chain's CDR3 is CASSLSQPGTGGEKLFF. CDR3 coding DNA: TGTGCCAGTAGTCTAAGCCAGCCCGGGACAGGGGGTGAAAAACTGTTTTTT.

Turning to this clone: Mismatch with germline at one junction end may stem from a read error. The rearrangement uses TRBV4-3 and TRBJ2-1; TRBD2 matches at 8 bases. The length of the CDR3 is 14 residues. Per germline, CDR1 LGHNA and CDR2 YSLEER. CDR3 DNA sequence: TGCGCCAGCAGCCAAGGAATCGGGGGGGCGAGATGGCTCTTC. This gives the protein CASSQGIGGARWLF.

The chain joins TRBV10-2 to TRBJ1-5; D is unresolved. Looked up from germline, CDR1 is WSHSY and CDR2 is SAAADI. The CDR3 spans 14 residues. The V end lost 0 bases, the J end lost 7 bases, and 10 bases lay between the germline ends. This CDR3 is CASSESGLRQPQHF. The CDR3 coding sequence is TGCGCCAGCAGTGAGTCGGGCCTAAGACAGCCCCAGCATTTT.

V and J are TRBV19 and TRBJ1-4; no reliable D call. V gave up 5 bases and J gave up 0 bases, with 13 bases separating them. Looked up from germline, CDR1 is LNHDA and CDR2 is SQIVND (reference sequence). The CDR3 is made up of 16 amino acids. The CDR3 is CASSPSGIPTNEKLFF. The CDR3 coding sequence is TGTGCCAGTAGTCCGTCAGGCATTCCAACTAATGAAAAACTGTTTTTT.

V and J are TRBV10-3 and TRBJ2-5, with 8 nucleotides matching TRBD2. With 10 bases clipped from V and 5 bases from J, the junction kept 3 bases outside the gene matches. The CDR3 is 11 amino acids. Germline V gene data show CDR1 as ENHRY and CDR2 as SYGVKD. CDR3 sequence (DNA): TGTGCCACGGGGGGGTGGGAGACCCAGTACTTC. Translating gives CATGGWETQYF.

The chain is built from TRBV5-6 and TRBJ2-1; D gene uncertain. This CDR3 contains 12 residues. The germline CDR1 and CDR2 sequences are SGHDT and YYEEEE. V was shortened by 4 bases and J by 2 bases, with 4 bases between the two germline ends. The DNA of the CDR3 is TGTGCCAGCAGCGCCACCTACAATGAGCAGTTCTTC. Amino acids: CASSATYNEQFF.

This rearrangement joins TRBV19 to TRBJ2-6, with 8 positions matching TRBD2. The CDR3 runs to 17 residues. Trimming removed 9 bases from V and 0 bases from J; junction bases left unmatched: 10. The germline V gene encodes CDR1 LNHDA and CDR2 SQIVND (reference sequence). The CDR3 nucleotides read TGTGCCAGCCACCGGGGGGGATTTCCCTCTGGGGCCAACGTCCTGACTTTC. Its translation: CASHRGGFPSGANVLTF.

The chain carries TRBV5-1 and TRBJ2-5; 8 positions agree with TRBD1. CDR1 and CDR2 from the germline V gene are SGHRS and YFSETQ. The V and J ends lost 3 bases and 5 bases, in that order; junction bases with no gene match: 6. The CDR3 totals 14 residues. CDR3 residues: CASSSTGGGETQYF. In DNA form, the CDR3 reads TGCGCCAGCAGCTCTACAGGGGGTGGTGAGACCCAGTACTTC.

V usage is TRBV4-3 and J usage is TRBJ1-2; tentative D call: TRBD1 (5 bases). The CDR3 spans 15 residues. CDR1 LGHNA and CDR2 YSLEER come from the germline V gene. CDR3 in amino acids: CPRSRVGESNYGYTF. CDR3 DNA: TGCCCCCGCAGCCGAGTGGGGGAGTCTAACTATGGCTACACCTTC.

This clone was detected only once. This chain connects TRBV28 to TRBJ2-7; TRBD1 is a possible D gene (5 bases). CDR3 length equals 12 residues. V lost 5 bases and J 6 bases, leaving 11 bases between the germline ends. CDR1 and CDR2 from the germline V gene are MDHEN and SYDVKM. As DNA, the CDR3 is TGTGCCAGCAGTCCAGGGATTGGCGAGCAGTACTTC. Residues: CASSPGIGEQYF.